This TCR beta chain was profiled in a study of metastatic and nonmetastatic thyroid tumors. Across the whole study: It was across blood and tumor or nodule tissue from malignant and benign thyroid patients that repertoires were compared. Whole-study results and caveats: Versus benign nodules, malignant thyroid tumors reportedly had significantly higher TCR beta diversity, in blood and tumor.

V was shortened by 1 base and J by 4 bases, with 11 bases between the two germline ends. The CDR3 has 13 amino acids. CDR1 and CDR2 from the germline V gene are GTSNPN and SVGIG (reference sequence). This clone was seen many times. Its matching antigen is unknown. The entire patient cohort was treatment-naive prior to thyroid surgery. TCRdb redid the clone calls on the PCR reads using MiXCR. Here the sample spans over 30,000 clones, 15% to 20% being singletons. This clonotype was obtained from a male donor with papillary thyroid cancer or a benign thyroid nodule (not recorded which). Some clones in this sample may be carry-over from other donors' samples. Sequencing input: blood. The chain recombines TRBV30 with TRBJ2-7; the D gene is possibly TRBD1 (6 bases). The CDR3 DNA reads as TGTGCCTGGAGTGGGCAGGGGCCATACGAGCAGTACTTC. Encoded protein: CAWSGQGPYEQYF.